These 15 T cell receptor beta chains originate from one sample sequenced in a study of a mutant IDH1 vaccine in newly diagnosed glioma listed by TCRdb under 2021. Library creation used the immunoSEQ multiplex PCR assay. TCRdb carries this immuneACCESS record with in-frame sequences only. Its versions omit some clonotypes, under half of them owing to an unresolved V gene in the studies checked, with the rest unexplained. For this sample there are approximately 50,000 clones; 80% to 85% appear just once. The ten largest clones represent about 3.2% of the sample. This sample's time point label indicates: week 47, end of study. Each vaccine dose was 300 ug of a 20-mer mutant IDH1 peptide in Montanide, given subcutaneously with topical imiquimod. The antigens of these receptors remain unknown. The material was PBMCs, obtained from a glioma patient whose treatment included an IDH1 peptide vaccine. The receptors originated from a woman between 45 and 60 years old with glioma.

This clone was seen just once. The CDR3 region has the DNA TGTGCCAGCAGTGAAGGGGGGCTGGCTAATGAAAAACTGTTTTTT. It yields the protein CASSEGGLANEKLFF. The chain recombines TRBV2 with TRBJ1-4, with a weak D call TRBD1 (6 bases). Germline V gene lookup returns CDR1 SNHLY and CDR2 FYNNEI. Deletions cut 1 base from V and 3 bases from J, with 9 bases between. The CDR3 length is 15 residues.

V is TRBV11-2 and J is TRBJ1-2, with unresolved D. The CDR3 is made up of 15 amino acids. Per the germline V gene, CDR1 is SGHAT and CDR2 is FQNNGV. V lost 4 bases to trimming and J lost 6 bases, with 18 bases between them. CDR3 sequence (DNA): TGTGCCAGCAGCTACGCCACGACACCGTTGAATGGCTACACCTTC. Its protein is CASSYATTPLNGYTF.

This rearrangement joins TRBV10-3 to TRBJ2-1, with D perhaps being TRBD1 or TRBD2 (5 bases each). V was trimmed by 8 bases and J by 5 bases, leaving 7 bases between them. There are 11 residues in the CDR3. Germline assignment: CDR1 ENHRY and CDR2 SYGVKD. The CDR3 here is CAIGGHNEQFF. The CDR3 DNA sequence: TGTGCCATCGGGGGACACAATGAGCAGTTCTTC.

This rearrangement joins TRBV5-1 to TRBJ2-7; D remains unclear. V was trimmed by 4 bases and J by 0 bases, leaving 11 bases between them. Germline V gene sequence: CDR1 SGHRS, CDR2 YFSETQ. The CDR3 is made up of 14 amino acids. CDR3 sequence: CASSRSSLSYEQYF. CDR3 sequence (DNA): TGCGCCAGCAGCCGGTCCTCTCTCTCCTACGAGCAGTACTTC.

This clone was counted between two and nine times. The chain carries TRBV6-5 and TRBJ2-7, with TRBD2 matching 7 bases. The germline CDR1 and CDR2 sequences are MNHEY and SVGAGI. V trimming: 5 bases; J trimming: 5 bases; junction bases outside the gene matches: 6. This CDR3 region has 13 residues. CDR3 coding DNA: TGTGCCAGCAGTCGGCGGGGGTCCGACGAGCAGTACTTC. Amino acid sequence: CASSRRGSDEQYF.

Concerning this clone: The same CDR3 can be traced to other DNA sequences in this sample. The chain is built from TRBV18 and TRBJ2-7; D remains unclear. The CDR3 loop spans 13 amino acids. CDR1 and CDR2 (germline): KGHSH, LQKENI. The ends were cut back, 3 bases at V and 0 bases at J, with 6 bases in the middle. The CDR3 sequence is CASSPPSSYEQYF. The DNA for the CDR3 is TGTGCCAGCTCACCGCCGAGCTCCTACGAGCAGTACTTC.

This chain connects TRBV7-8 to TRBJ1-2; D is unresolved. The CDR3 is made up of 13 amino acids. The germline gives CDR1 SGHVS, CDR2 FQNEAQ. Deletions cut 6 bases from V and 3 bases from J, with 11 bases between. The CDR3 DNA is TGTGCCAGCAGTACGGGGTCCTACTATGGCTACACCTTC. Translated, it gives CASSTGSYYGYTF.

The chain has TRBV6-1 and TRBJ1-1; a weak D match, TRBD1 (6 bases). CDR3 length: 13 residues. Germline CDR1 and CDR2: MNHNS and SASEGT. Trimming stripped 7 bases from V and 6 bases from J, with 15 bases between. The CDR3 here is CASTLMGASEAFF. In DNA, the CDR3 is TGTGCCAGCACCCTCATGGGGGCCTCTGAAGCTTTCTTT.

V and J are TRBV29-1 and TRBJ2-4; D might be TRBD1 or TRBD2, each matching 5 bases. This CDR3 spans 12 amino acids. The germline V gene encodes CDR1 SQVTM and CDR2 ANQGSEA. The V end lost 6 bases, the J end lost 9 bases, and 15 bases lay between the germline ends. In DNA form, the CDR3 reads TGCAGCGTCGAGACAAAGAGGGGCATTCAGTACTTC. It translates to CSVETKRGIQYF.

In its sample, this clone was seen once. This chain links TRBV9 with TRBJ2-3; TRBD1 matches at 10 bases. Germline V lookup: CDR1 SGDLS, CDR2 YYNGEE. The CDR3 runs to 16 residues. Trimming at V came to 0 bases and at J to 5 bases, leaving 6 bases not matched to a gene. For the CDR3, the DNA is TGTGCCAGCAGCGTAGTGGGACAGGGGTACGAAGATACGCAGTATTTT. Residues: CASSVVGQGYEDTQYF.

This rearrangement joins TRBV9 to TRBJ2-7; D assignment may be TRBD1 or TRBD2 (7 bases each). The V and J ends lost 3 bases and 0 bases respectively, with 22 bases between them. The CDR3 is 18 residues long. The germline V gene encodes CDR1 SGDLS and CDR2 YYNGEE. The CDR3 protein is CASSGQGGGGRSSYEQYF. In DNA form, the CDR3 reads TGTGCCAGCAGCGGCCAGGGAGGGGGCGGACGAAGCTCCTACGAGCAGTACTTC.

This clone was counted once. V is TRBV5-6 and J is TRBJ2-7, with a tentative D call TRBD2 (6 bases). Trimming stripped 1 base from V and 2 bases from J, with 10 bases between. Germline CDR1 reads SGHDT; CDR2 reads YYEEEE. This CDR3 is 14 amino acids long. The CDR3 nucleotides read TGTGCCAGCAGCTTGATTGGCGGGACCTACGAGCAGTACTTC. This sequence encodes CASSLIGGTYEQYF.

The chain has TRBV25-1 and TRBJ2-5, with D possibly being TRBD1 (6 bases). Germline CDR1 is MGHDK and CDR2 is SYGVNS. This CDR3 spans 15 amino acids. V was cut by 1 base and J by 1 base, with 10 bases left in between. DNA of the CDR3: TGTGCCAGCAGTGAATTGAGGACAGCCCAAGAGACCCAGTACTTC. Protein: CASSELRTAQETQYF.

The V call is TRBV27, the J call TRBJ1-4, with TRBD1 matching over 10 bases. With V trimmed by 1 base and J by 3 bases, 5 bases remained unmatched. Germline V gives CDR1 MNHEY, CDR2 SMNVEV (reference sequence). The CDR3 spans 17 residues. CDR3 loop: CASSLYRDRGPNEKLFF. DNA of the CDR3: TGTGCCAGCAGTTTATACCGGGACAGGGGACCTAATGAAAAACTGTTTTTT.

Here the CDR3 reads CASSESLHSLYGYTF. The CDR3 DNA follows: TGTGCCAGCAGTGAATCTCTCCACAGCCTCTATGGCTACACCTTC. This rearrangement joins TRBV25-1 to TRBJ1-2; D remains unclear. CDR3 length: 15 amino acids. Germline lookup yields CDR1 MGHDK and CDR2 SYGVNS. V dropped 1 base and J dropped 4 bases, with 13 bases sitting between them.